This passage covers 12 T cell receptor beta chains from one sample sequenced in a study of shared clonotypes between healthy human individuals. CD45RO-negative cells were positively selected for CCR7, leaving out terminally differentiated effector memory CD45RA+ cells. Data came from immunoSEQ multiplex PCR; TCRdb stores just in-frame clones and leaves some out. The sample records roughly 890,000 clones, roughly 92% being singletons. The sequenced sample consisted of naive CD8+ T cells sorted from blood. The receptors come from a man under 40 in good health.

The V and J genes are TRBV19 and TRBJ1-1; D uncertain. The germline V gene encodes CDR1 LNHDA and CDR2 SQIVND (reference sequence). The V end lost 6 bases, the J end lost 0 bases, and 5 bases lay between the germline ends. The CDR3 totals 12 residues. Here the CDR3 DNA reads TGTGCCAGTAGACAGATGAACACTGAAGCTTTCTTT. Translated: CASRQMNTEAFF.

This chain links TRBV6-6 with TRBJ2-7, with 9 nucleotides matching TRBD1. There are 16 residues in the CDR3. Germline V lookup: CDR1 MNHNY, CDR2 SVGAGI (reference sequence). Losses at the gene ends were 6 bases for V and 5 bases for J; bases not matched to a gene: 14. This CDR3 is CASRTTGGLGGDEQYF. CDR3 sequence (DNA): TGTGCCAGCAGAACAACAGGGGGCCTCGGGGGCGACGAGCAGTACTTC.

The rearrangement joins TRBV6-5 to TRBJ1-1; D is undetermined. The germline CDR1 and CDR2 sequences are MNHEY and SVGAGI. CDR3 length: 14 amino acids. V gave up 4 bases and J gave up 4 bases, with 13 bases separating them. CDR3 DNA sequence: TGTGCCAGCAGTTTGCGCCTGGAGGTCACTGAAGCTTTCTTT. Its translation: CASSLRLEVTEAFF.

V is TRBV7-9 and J is TRBJ2-3; D is possibly TRBD1 (5 bases). The CDR3 is made up of 15 amino acids. CDR1 is SEHNR, CDR2 FQNEAQ, per germline (reference sequence). V lost 0 bases and J 1 base, leaving 8 bases between the germline ends. The CDR3 region has the DNA TGTGCCAGCAGCTTAGCGGGGCGCGGCACAGATACGCAGTATTTT. Translating gives CASSLAGRGTDTQYF.

Concerning this clone itself: The junction and the germline gene differ at one end; a read error may be behind it. The genes are TRBV5-4 and TRBJ2-7; D ambiguous. The CDR3 contains 13 residues. Germline V gene lookup returns CDR1 SGHNT and CDR2 YYREEE (reference sequence). The CDR3 DNA reads TGTGCCAGCAGCTTGCTAACGTCCTCCGAGCAGTACTTC. It is translated as CASSLLTSSEQYF.

This chain connects TRBV7-6 to TRBJ1-1, with D possibly being TRBD1 (6 bases). Germline CDR1 and CDR2: SGHVS and FNYEAQ. V was shortened by 5 bases and J by 6 bases, with 16 bases between the two germline ends. The CDR3 totals 14 residues. The CDR3 DNA is TGTGCCAGCAGCATGACAGGTGGTAGGGCTGAAGCTTTCTTT. The encoded protein is CASSMTGGRAEAFF.

The V and J genes are TRBV5-6 and TRBJ2-7; TRBD1 might be the D (6 bases). This CDR3 is 14 amino acids long. From germline, CDR1 is SGHDT and CDR2 YYEEEE. V shed 0 bases and J shed 2 bases, with 9 bases lying between them. CDR3 nucleotides: TGTGCCAGCAGCTTGGCAGGGGCGGCCTACGAGCAGTACTTC. Translated: CASSLAGAAYEQYF.

The table lists this clone with a count of one. The gene calls are TRBV10-2 and TRBJ1-1, with 7 bases that match TRBD1. Per germline, CDR1 WSHSY and CDR2 SAAADI. This CDR3 has 13 amino acids. Trimming removed 9 bases from V and 8 bases from J; junction bases left unmatched: 12. The chain's CDR3 is CASGTQGFREAFF. The CDR3 DNA reads TGCGCCAGTGGAACACAGGGGTTCAGGGAAGCTTTCTTT.

The chain couples TRBV28 to TRBJ2-1, with 10 bases fitting TRBD2. With V trimmed by 7 bases and J by 7 bases, 10 bases remained unmatched. Per the germline V gene, CDR1 is MDHEN and CDR2 is SYDVKM. The CDR3 consists of 15 residues. The CDR3 DNA reads TGTGCCAGCACCTCGGGGCTAGCGGGAGTTAATGAGCAGTTCTTC. Translation: CASTSGLAGVNEQFF.

This chain links TRBV4-1 with TRBJ2-7; 10 bases are a match to TRBD2. The CDR3 is 13 residues long. Germline trimming cut 4 bases from V and 6 bases from J; bases unmatched to any gene: 3. CDR1 is MGHRA and CDR2 is YSYEKL in the germline V gene. CDR3 nucleotide sequence: TGCGCCAGCAGCCCCAGGACTAGCGGCGAGCAGTACTTC. It encodes CASSPRTSGEQYF.

CDR3 protein: CAISESVGPTQPQHF. In nucleotides, the CDR3 is TGTGCCATCAGTGAGTCGGTAGGGCCCACTCAGCCCCAGCATTTT. The gene calls are TRBV10-3 and TRBJ1-5; D remains ambiguous. V lost 0 bases, J lost 6 bases, and 12 bases lay in between. CDR3 length equals 15 residues. Per germline, CDR1 ENHRY and CDR2 SYGVKD.

The V and J genes are TRBV10-3 and TRBJ2-1; 11 bases are a match to TRBD2. V trimming: 2 bases; J trimming: 5 bases; junction bases outside the gene matches: 8. The germline V gene encodes CDR1 ENHRY and CDR2 SYGVKD. This CDR3 spans 17 amino acids. The CDR3 region has the DNA TGTGCCATCAGTGAGACACTAGCGGGAGATAGGAACAATGAGCAGTTCTTC. It codes for CAISETLAGDRNNEQFF.